This T cell receptor beta chain was identified in a study of blood T cell repertoires in COVID-19. Profiled with immunoSEQ multiplex PCR; TCRdb holds only in-frame clones, not every one. The table lists about 300,000 clones, roughly 85% of them singletons. CDR3 length: 17 residues. The germline V gene has CDR1 SQVTM and CDR2 ANQGSEA. The ends were cut back, 1 base at V and 1 base at J, with 19 bases in the middle. The chain combines TRBV29-1 with TRBJ1-2; no clear D gene. The sample consisted of PBMCs or T cells enriched from blood (not recorded which). The sequence came from a woman in her forties or fifties who had recovered from COVID-19. CDR3: CSVEGYHRFDVNYGYTF. CDR3 in DNA: TGCAGCGTTGAAGGGTACCACCGGTTTGATGTTAACTATGGCTACACCTTC.